This T cell receptor (beta chain) was sequenced during a study of blood T cell repertoires in COVID-19. Study as a whole: COVID-19 samples, acute and convalescent, were from the United States, Italy and Spain.

One Seattle source followed patients from active infection through their disease course. In the original analysis: Amplification of reference gene primers was used by the study to estimate nucleated cell counts. Sequencing was performed with immunoSEQ multiplex PCR; in TCRdb, only in-frame clones are kept and a portion is missing. D and trimming come from the DNA, and the V and J calls and clone size come from that table. The sample shows 90,000 to 100,000 clones, around 90% of them seen only once. This CDR3 is built from 15 residues. Germline trimming cut 4 bases from V and 2 bases from J; bases unmatched to any gene: 6. Germline V gives CDR1 SGHRS, CDR2 YFSETQ.

The receptor comes from a woman aged 55-69 years with COVID-19, enrolled during active disease. The J gene is TRBJ2-5, the V gene TRBV5-1; 9 bases are shared with TRBD2. Input material: peripheral blood. The CDR3 here is CASSAGGGEQETQYF. The CDR3 DNA is TGCGCCAGCAGCGCAGGCGGGGGGGAACAAGAGACCCAGTACTTC.